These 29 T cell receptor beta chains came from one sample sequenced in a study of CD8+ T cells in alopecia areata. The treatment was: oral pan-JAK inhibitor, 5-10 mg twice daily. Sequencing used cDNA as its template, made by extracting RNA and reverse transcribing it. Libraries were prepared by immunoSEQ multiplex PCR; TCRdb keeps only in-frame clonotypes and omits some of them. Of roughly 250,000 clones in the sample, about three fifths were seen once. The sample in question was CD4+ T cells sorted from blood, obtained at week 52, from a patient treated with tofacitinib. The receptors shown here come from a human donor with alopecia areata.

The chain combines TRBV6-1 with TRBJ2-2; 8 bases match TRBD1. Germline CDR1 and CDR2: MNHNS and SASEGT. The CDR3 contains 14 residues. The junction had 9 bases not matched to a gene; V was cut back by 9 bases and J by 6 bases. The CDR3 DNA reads TGTGCCAGTCGGACAGGGTGGACCGCCGGGGAGCTGTTTTTT. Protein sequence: CASRTGWTAGELFF.

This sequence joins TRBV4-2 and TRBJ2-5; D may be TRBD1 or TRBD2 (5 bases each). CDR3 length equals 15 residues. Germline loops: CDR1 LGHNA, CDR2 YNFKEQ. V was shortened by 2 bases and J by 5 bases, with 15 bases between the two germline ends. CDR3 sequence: CASSQHLRGGETQYF. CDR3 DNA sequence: TGTGCCAGCAGCCAACATTTACGGGGCGGGGAGACCCAGTACTTC.

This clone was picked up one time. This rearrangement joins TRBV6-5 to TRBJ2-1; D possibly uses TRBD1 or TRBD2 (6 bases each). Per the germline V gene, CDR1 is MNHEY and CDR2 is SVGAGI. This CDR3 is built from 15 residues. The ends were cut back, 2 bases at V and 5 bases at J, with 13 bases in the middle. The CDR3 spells CASSYRGVQNNEQFF. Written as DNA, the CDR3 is TGTGCCAGCAGTTACAGGGGGGTTCAAAACAATGAGCAGTTCTTC.

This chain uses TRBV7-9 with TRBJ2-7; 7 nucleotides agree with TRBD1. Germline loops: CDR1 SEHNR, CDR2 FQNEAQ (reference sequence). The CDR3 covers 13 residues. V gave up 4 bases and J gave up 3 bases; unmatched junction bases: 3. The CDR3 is CASSSGTDYEQYF. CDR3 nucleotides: TGTGCCAGCAGCTCCGGGACAGACTACGAGCAGTACTTC.

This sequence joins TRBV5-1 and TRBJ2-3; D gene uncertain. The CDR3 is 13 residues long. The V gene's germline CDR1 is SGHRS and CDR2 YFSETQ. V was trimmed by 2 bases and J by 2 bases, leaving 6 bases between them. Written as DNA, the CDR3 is TGCGCCAGCAGCTTTGAGTTCACAGATACGCAGTATTTT. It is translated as CASSFEFTDTQYF.

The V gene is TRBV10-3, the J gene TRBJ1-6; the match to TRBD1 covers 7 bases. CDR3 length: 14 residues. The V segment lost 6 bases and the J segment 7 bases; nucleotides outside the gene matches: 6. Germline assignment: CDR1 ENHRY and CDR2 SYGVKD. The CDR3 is CAIRPGQQNSPLHF. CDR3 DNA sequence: TGTGCCATCAGGCCGGGACAGCAGAATTCACCCCTCCACTTT.

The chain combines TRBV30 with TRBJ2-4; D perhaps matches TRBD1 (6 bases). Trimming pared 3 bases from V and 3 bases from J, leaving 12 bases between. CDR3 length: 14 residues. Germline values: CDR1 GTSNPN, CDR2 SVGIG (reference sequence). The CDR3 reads CAWRKVGHKNIQYF. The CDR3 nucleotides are TGTGCCTGGAGGAAAGTGGGACACAAAAACATTCAGTACTTC.

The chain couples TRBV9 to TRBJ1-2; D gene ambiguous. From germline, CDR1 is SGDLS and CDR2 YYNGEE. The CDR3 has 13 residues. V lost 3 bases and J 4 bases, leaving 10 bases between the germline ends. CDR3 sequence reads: CASSGRVLYGYTF. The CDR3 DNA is TGTGCCAGCAGCGGCCGGGTCCTCTATGGCTACACCTTC.

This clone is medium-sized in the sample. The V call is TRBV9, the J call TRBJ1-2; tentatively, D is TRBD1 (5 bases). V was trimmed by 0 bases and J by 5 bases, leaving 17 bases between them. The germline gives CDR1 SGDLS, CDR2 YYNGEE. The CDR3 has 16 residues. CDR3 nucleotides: TGTGCCAGCAGCGTAGCTGCGCAGGGAAGAGGATATGGCTACACCTTC. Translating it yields CASSVAAQGRGYGYTF. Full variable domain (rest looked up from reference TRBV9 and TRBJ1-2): DSGVTQTPKHLITATGQRVTLRCSPRSGDLSVYWYQQSLDQGLQFLIQYYNGEERAKGNILERFSAQQFPDLHSELNLSSLELGDSALYFCASSVAAQGRGYGYTFGSGTRLTVV.

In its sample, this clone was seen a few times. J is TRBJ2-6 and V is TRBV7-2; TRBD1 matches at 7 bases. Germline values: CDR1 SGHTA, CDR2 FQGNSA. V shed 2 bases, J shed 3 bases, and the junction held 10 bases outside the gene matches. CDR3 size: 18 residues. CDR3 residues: CASSLFDRAMSGANVLTF. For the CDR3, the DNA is TGTGCCAGCAGCTTATTCGACAGGGCGATGAGTGGGGCCAACGTCCTGACTTTC.

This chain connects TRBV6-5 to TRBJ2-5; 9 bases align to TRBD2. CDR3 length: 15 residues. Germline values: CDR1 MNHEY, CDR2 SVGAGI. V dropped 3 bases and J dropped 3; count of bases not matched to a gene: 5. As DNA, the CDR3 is TGTGCCAGCAGTTATCTAGCGGGGAGGGAAGAGACCCAGTACTTC. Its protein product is CASSYLAGREETQYF.

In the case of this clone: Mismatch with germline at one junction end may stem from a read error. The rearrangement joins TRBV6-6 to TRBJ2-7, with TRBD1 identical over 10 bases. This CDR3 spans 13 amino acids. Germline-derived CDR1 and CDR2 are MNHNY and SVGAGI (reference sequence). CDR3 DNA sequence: TGTGCCAGCAGTTACACAAAAACCGGGACAGGGGTTTTC. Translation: CASSYTKTGTGVF.

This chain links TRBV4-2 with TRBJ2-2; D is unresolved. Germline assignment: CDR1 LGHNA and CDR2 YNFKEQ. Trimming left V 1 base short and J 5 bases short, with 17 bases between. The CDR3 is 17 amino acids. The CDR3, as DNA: TGTGCCAGCAGCCAAGCTTTGGACCGCGTACCAACCGGGGAGCTGTTTTTT. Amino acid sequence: CASSQALDRVPTGELFF.

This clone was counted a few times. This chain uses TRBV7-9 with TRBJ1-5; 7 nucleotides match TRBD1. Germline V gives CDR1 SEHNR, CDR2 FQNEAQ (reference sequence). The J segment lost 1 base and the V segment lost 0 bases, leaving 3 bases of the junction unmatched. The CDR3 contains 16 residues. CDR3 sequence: CASSLAGGASNQPQHF. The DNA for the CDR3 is TGTGCCAGCAGCTTAGCAGGGGGCGCGAGCAATCAGCCCCAGCATTTT.

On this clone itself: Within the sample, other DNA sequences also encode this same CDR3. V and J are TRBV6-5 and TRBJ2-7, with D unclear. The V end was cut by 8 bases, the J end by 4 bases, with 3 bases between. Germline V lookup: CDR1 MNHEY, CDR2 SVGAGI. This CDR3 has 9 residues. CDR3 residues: CASGYEQYF. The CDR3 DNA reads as TGTGCCAGCGGGTACGAGCAGTACTTC.

The CDR3 region is CAWSSTANEKLFF. The DNA for the CDR3 is TGTGCCTGGAGTTCGACAGCAAATGAAAAACTGTTTTTT. The rearrangement joins TRBV30 to TRBJ1-4; D might be TRBD1 (5 bases). This CDR3 spans 13 amino acids. Trimming stripped 2 bases from V and 5 bases from J, with 9 bases between. CDR1 is GTSNPN, CDR2 SVGIG, per germline (reference sequence).

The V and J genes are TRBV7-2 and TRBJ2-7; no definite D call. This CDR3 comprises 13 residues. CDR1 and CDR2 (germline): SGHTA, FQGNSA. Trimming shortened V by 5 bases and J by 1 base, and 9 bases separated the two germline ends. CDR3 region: CASSHGQSYEQYF. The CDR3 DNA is TGTGCCAGCAGCCACGGCCAGTCCTACGAGCAGTACTTC.

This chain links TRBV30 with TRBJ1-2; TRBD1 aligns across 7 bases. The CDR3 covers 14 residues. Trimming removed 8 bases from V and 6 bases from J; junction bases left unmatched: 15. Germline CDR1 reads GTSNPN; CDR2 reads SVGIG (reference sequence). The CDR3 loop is CAASPEGTANGYTF. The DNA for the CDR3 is TGTGCCGCTTCCCCCGAAGGGACAGCGAATGGCTACACCTTC.

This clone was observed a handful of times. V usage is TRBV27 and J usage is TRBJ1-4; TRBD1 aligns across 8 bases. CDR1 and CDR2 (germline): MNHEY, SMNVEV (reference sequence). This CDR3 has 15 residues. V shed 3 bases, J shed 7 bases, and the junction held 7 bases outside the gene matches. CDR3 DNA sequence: TGTGCCAGCAGTTTCAGGGGGCCGTCGGGTGAAAAACTGTTTTTT. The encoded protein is CASSFRGPSGEKLFF.

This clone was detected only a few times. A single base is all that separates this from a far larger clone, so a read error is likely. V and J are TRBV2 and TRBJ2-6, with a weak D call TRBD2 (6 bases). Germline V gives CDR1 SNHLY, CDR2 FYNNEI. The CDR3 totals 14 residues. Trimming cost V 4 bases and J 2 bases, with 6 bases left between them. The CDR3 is CASSAGAGANVLTF. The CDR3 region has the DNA TGTGCCAGCAGTGCGGGGGCTGGGGCCAACGTCCTGACTTTC.

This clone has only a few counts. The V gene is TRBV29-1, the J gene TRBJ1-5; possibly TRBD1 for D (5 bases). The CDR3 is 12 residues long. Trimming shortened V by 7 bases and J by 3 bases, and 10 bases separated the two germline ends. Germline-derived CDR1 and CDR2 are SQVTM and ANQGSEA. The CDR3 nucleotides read TGCAGCGGAGGACACCCCAATCAGCCCCAGCATTTT. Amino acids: CSGGHPNQPQHF.

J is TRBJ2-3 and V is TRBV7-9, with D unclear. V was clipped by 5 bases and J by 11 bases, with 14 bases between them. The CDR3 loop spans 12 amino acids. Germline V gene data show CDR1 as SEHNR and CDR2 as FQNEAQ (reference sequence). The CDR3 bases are TGTGCCAGCAGCCCCAGCACTCAAGGGCAGTATTTT. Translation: CASSPSTQGQYF.

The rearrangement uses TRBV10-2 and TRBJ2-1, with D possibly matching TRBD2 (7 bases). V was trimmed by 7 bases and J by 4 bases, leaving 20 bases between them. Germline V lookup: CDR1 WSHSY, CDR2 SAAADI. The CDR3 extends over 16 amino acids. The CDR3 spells CASTGLGGGHYNEQFF. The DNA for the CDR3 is TGCGCCAGCACCGGTCTGGGCGGGGGCCATTACAATGAGCAGTTCTTC.

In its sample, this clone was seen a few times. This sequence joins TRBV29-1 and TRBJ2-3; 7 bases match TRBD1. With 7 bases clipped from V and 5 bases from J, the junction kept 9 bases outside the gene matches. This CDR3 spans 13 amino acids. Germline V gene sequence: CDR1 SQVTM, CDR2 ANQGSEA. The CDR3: CSATGHRGDTQYF. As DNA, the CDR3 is TGCAGCGCGACAGGGCACCGTGGAGATACGCAGTATTTT.

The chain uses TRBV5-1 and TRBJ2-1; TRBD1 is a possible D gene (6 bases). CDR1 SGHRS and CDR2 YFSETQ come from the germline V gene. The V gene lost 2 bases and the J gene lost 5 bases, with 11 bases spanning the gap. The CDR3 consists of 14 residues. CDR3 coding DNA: TGCGCCAGCAGCTTCCGGGACATAGACAATGAGCAGTTCTTC. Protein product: CASSFRDIDNEQFF.

The CDR3: CASSRRDSNTGELFF. In nucleotides, the CDR3 is TGTGCCAGCAGCCGCCGGGACAGTAACACCGGGGAGCTGTTTTTT. This sequence joins TRBV7-9 and TRBJ2-2; TRBD1 matches at 7 bases. Germline V CDR1 and CDR2: SEHNR, FQNEAQ (reference sequence). V shed 5 bases and J 2 bases; nucleotides not matched to a gene: 5. The CDR3 consists of 15 residues.

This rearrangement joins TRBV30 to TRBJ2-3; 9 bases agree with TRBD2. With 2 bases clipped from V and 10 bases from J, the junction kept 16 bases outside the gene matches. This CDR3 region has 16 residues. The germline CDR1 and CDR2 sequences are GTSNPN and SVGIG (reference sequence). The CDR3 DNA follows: TGTGCCTGGAGTTTCGCGGGGGGGCTTACGGTCCATGCGCAGTATTTT. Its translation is CAWSFAGGLTVHAQYF.

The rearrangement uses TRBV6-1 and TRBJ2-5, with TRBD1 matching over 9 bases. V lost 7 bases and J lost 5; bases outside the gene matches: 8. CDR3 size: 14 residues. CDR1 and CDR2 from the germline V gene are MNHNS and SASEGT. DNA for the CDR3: TGTGCCAGCATAAAAGGACAGGGGCCGGAGACCCAGTACTTC. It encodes CASIKGQGPETQYF.

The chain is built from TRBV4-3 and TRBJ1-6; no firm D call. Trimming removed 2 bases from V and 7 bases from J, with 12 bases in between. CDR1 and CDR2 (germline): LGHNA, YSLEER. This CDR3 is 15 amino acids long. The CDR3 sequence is CASSQRHRVNSPLHF. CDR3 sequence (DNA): TGCGCCAGCAGCCAACGCCACCGAGTGAATTCACCCCTCCACTTT.